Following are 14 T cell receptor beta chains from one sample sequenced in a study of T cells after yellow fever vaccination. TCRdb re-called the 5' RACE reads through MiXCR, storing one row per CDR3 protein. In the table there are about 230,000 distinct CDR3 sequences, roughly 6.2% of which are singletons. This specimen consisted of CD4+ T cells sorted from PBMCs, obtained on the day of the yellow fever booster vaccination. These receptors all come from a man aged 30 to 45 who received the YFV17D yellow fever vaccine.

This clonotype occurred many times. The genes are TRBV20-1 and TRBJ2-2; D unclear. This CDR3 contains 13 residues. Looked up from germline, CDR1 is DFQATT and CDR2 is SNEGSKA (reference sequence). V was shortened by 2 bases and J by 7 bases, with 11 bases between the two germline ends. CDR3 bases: TGCAGTGCTAGACGAGATGAGCTCGGGGAGCTGTTTTTT. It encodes CSARRDELGELFF.

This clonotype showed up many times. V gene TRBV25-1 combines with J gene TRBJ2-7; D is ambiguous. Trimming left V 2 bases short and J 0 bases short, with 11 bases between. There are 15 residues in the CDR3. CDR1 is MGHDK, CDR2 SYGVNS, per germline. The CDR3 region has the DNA TGTGCCAGCAGTGAAATGTCAGCAAACTCCTACGAGCAGTACTTC. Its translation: CASSEMSANSYEQYF.

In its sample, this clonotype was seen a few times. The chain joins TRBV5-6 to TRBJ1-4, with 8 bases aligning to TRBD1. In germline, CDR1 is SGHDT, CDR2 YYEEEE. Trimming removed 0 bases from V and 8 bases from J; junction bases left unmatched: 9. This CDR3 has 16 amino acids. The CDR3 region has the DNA TGTGCCAGCAGCTTGGCAGGGACAGGACGAACAGAAAAACTGTTTTTT. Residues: CASSLAGTGRTEKLFF.

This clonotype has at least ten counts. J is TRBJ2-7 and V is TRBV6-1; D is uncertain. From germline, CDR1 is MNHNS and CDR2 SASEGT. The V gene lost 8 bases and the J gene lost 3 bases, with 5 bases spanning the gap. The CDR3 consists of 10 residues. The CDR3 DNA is TGTGCCAGCGTCAACTACGAGCAGTACTTC. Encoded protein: CASVNYEQYF.

The CDR3 bases are TGTGCCAGCAGCTTATTGGCGGCCTACTCCCCCGCATATTTT. Its translation: CASSLLAAYSPAYF. The gene calls are TRBV7-9 and TRBJ2-3; D is ambiguous. In germline, CDR1 is SEHNR, CDR2 FQNEAQ (reference sequence). The CDR3 sequence is 14 residues long. Between the trimmed V and J ends, which lost 2 bases and 15 bases, there was a span of 21 bases.

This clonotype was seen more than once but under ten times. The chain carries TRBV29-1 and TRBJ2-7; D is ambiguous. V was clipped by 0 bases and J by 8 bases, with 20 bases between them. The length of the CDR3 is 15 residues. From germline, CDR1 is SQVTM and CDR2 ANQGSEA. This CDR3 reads CSVEELGGAPAKQYF. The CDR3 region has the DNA TGCAGCGTTGAAGAGCTAGGTGGAGCACCGGCTAAGCAGTACTTC.

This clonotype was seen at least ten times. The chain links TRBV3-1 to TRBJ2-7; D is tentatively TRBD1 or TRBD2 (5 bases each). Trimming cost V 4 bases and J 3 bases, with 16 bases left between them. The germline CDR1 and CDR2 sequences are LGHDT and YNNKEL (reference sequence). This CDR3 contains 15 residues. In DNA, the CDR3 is TGTGCCAGCAGCCCACCTGCTGGGGGTGGCTACGAGCAGTACTTC. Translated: CASSPPAGGGYEQYF.

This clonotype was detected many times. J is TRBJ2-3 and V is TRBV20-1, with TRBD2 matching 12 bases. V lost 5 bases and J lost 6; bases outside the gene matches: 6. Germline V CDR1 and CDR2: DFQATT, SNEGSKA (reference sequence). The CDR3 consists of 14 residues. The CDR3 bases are TGCAGTGCTTCCCTAGCGGGAGGGCGCGATACGCAGTATTTT. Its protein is CSASLAGGRDTQYF.

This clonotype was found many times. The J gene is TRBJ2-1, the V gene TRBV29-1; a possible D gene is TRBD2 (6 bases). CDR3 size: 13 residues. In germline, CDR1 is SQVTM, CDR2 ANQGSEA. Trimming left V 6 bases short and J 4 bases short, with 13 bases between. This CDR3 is CSVTRDLYNEQFF. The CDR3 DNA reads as TGCAGCGTGACCCGGGACTTATACAATGAGCAGTTCTTC.

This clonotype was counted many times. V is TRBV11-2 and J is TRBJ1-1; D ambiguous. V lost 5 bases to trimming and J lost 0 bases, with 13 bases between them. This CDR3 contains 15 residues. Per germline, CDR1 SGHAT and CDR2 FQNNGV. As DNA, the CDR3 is TGTGCCAGCAGCCTTAGGACCGCTTTGAACACTGAAGCTTTCTTT. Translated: CASSLRTALNTEAFF.

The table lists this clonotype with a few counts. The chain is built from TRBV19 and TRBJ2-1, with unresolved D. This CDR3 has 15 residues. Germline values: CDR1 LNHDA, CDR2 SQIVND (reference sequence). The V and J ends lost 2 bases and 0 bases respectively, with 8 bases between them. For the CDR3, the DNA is TGTGCCAGTAGTATATACGTCAGCTCCTACAATGAGCAGTTCTTC. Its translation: CASSIYVSSYNEQFF.

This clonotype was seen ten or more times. The CDR3 loop reads CSARDRSAGLNTQYF. The CDR3 DNA reads TGCAGTGCTAGAGATCGTAGCGCGGGGCTGAATACGCAGTATTTT. V usage is TRBV20-1 and J usage is TRBJ2-3; a possible D gene is TRBD2 (6 bases). The CDR3 is made up of 15 amino acids. Trimming cost V 0 bases and J 7 bases, with 17 bases left between them. CDR1 and CDR2 from the germline V gene are DFQATT and SNEGSKA (reference sequence).

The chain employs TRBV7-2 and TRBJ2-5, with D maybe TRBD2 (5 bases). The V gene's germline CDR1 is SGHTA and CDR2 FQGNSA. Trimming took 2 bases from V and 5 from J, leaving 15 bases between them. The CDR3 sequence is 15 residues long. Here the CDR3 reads CASSLTAGMAETQYF. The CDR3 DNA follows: TGTGCCAGCAGCTTAACCGCGGGCATGGCGGAGACCCAGTACTTC.

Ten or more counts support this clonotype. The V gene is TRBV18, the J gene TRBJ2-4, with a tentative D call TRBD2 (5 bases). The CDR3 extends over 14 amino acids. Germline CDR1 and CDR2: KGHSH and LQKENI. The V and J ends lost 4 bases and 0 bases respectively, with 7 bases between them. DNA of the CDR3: TGTGCCAGCTCACTTGGACTAGCCAAAAACATTCAGTACTTC. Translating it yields CASSLGLAKNIQYF.